The rows below give T cell receptor beta chains drawn from one sample of a study of shared clonotypes between healthy human individuals. This table comes from immunoSEQ multiplex PCR, and its TCRdb copy is limited to in-frame clones, with some not included. The sample has fewer than 150,000 clones, more than 65% seen once; the top ten hold roughly 25%. The source material was memory CD8+ T cells sorted from blood. These TCRs come from a woman between 25 and 40 years old in good health. Each CDR3 is given with its conserved first and last residue. D genes are given only for firm matches. Where a row states a size, it is once, few, many or the class of an expanded clone; other rows omit it.

clone_size,j_call,v_call,d_call,cdr3_nt,cdr3_aa
NA,TRBJ2-1,TRBV7-6,TRBD2,TGTGCCAGCAGCTGGGTGTCGGGACTAGAAGGCTCCAATGAGCAGTTCTTC,CASSWVSGLEGSNEQFF
NA,TRBJ2-5,TRBV7-9,NA,TGTGCCAGCAGCCCGGCGTCTAGCGACCAAGAGACCCAGTACTTC,CASSPASSDQETQYF
NA,TRBJ1-4,TRBV5-6,NA,TGTGCCAGCAGCTTGGACGATGAAAAACTGTTTTTT,CASSLDDEKLFF
NA,TRBJ1-2,TRBV19,TRBD1,TGTGCCAGTACCTGGATGGGACAGGGGGCAGGGTATGGCTACACCTTC,CASTWMGQGAGYGYTF
many,TRBJ1-1,TRBV14,NA,TGTGCCAGCAGCCAAGACGATGGGATTAACACTGAAGCTTTCTTT,CASSQDDGINTEAFF
NA,TRBJ2-4,TRBV10-2,NA,TGCGCCAGCAGTGTCGCAGTTTGGAGGTACAGGGAGGGCATTCAGTACTTC,CASSVAVWRYREGIQYF
NA,TRBJ1-1,TRBV6-5,NA,TGTGCCAGCACTATTGGGACTGAAGCTTTCTTT,CASTIGTEAFF
NA,TRBJ2-2,TRBV19,TRBD1,TGTGCCAGTACCGACCGGGCAGGGGGTTGGACCGGGGAGCTGTTTTTT,CASTDRAGGWTGELFF
once,TRBJ2-2,TRBV7-6,TRBD2,TGTGCCAGCAGCTTTTCTAGCGGGAGACGGACCGGGGAGCTGTTTTTT,CASSFSSGRRTGELFF
NA,TRBJ2-2,TRBV7-3,NA,TGTGCCAGCAGCTTAACGTCTAGCAGGGGCACCGGGGAGCTGTTTTTT,CASSLTSSRGTGELFF
NA,TRBJ1-1,TRBV7-9,NA,TGTGCCAGCAGCTTGGATCTAATGAACACTGAAGCTTTCTTT,CASSLDLMNTEAFF
NA,TRBJ2-7,TRBV7-2,NA,TGTGCCAGCAGCTTAGTCACCTACGAGCAGTACTTC,CASSLVTYEQYF